This T cell receptor (beta chain) was sequenced during a study of T cell repertoires in cytomegalovirus infection. The sample holds a few counts of this clonotype. Between the trimmed V and J ends, which lost 1 base and 4 bases, there was a span of 13 bases. The CDR3 has 15 amino acids. CDR1 and CDR2 from the germline V gene are MDHEN and SYDVKM. TCRdb fed the reads into MiXCR, producing one record per CDR3 protein. This sample carries some 150,000 distinct CDR3 sequences, about a quarter of them seen once, and the ten largest clones take 10% to 11%. V gene TRBV28 combines with J gene TRBJ1-2, with D tentatively TRBD1 (5 bases). Source material: PBMCs. The clonotype originates from a human donor in good health (CMV status not recorded). Some clones in this sample may be carry-over from other donors' samples. The CDR3 here is CASSLSGQGLYGYTF. CDR3 coding DNA: TGTGCCAGCAGTTTATCCGGACAAGGACTCTATGGCTACACCTTC.